The following is a TCR beta chain sequence with its context. Its target is not known. The sample belongs to a study of blood T cells in healthy people across ages. Turning to the study itself: T cells yielded about one barcoded beta molecule per two cells through template switching.

Combining a sample-barcoded 5' primer with a J-beta primer mix, a second PCR ran for roughly 6 to 12 cycles. Each sample provided no less than 2.5 million CDR3-containing paired-end reads. MiXCR was run by TCRdb on the 5' RACE reads, yielding one entry per CDR3 protein. The repertoire holds about 1.4 million distinct CDR3 sequences, with approximately 59% as singletons. Notes on the study in general: Donor CMV status was unknown, possibly confounding expanded clonotype changes. Higher diversity and more naive CD4+ cells were features of long-lived donors, compared to aged donors.

The CDR3 runs to 15 residues. CDR1 is DFQATT, CDR2 SNEGSKA, per germline (reference sequence). This sequence originates from a man aged 18 to 29 in good health. The chain recombines TRBV20-1 with TRBJ2-5; 7 bases align to TRBD2. Judging by the DNA end, TRBJ2-7 fits better; the J call may be wrong. Sequenced: blood. The CDR3 here is CSASGGRASGSEQYF. The DNA for the CDR3 is TGCAGTGCTAGTGGTGGGAGGGCCTCTGGATCCGAGCAGTACTTC.